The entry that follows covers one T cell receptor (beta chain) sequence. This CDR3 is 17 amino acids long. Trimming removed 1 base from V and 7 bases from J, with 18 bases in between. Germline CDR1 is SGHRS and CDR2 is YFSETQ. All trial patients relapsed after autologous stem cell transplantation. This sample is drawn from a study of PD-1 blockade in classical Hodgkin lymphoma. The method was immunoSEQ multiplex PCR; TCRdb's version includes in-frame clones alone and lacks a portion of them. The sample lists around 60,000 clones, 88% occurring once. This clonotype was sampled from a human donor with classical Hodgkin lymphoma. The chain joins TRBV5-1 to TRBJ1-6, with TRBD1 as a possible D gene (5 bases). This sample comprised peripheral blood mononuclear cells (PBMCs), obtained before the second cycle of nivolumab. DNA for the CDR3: TGCGCCAGCAGCTTGATGGTCCTGGGTTCAGGGAATTCACCCCTCCACTTT. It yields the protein CASSLMVLGSGNSPLHF. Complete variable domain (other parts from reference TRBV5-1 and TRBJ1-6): KAGVTQTPRYLIKTRGQQVTLSCSPISGHRSVSWYQQTPGQGLQFLFEYFSETQRNKGNFPGRFSGRQFSNSRSEMNVSTLELGDSALYLCASSLMVLGSGNSPLHFGNGTRLTVT.